This T cell receptor (beta chain) was captured in a study of blood T cell repertoires in COVID-19. Study context: The analysed material was cDNA or gDNA that came from T cells, B-cell-depleted T cells, or PBMCs.

Original handling: It was from reference gene primer amplification that nucleated cell counts were estimated. Generated by immunoSEQ multiplex PCR, the TCRdb table keeps only in-frame clones and is missing some. V, J and clone size are those of that table, while D and trimming were read from the DNA. The table has just under 100,000 clones, about 82% seen once; the top ten hold approximately 12%. Germline CDR1 and CDR2: MNHNS and SASEGT. The V end lost 2 bases, the J end lost 0 bases, and 8 bases lay between the germline ends. CDR3 size: 15 residues. The material sequenced was peripheral blood. V and J are TRBV6-1 and TRBJ2-1; TRBD1 might be the D (6 bases). This TCR came from a woman between 55 and 75 years old in a cohort sampled during active or convalescent COVID-19. DNA of the CDR3: TGTGCCAGCAGTGAAAGGGGGAGCTCCTACAATGAGCAGTTCTTC. The encoded protein is CASSERGSSYNEQFF.